The source of this T cell receptor beta chain is a study of blood T cell repertoires in COVID-19. There are a few counts of this clone. Data came from immunoSEQ multiplex PCR; TCRdb stores just in-frame clones and leaves some out. The table records fewer than 350,000 clones, 87% of them present only once. Germline loops: CDR1 LGHNA, CDR2 YSLEER. The CDR3 has 14 residues. The V end was cut by 6 bases, the J end by 7 bases, with 15 bases between. Enrollment of patients from Seattle took place during active infection, with longitudinal follow-up. This chain connects TRBV4-3 to TRBJ1-4; D uncertain. The sequencing sample was made of peripheral blood. The source of this sequence is a man in his thirties or forties with COVID-19, enrolled during active disease. The CDR3 sequence: CASSLVRRAEKLFF. Here the CDR3 DNA reads TGCGCCAGCAGTCTAGTTCGGCGGGCTGAAAAACTGTTTTTT.